The source of this T cell receptor beta chain is a study of blood T cell repertoires in COVID-19. After removal of 11 bases from V and 8 bases from J, the junction contained 14 bases not matched to a gene. The CDR3 covers 14 residues. Germline loops: CDR1 LNHDA, CDR2 SQIVND (reference sequence). Assay used: immunoSEQ multiplex PCR; TCRdb lists only in-frame clones, some missing. The data hold about 140,000 clones, with 84% observed a single time. The rearrangement links TRBV19 to TRBJ1-4, with 7 bases aligning to TRBD1. The sequencing input was peripheral blood. The TCR was taken from a man between 60 and 75 years old with active or convalescent COVID-19. The CDR3 region is CAAGPGRGKEKLFF. The CDR3 coding sequence is TGTGCCGCGGGCCCGGGCAGGGGGAAAGAAAAACTGTTTTTT.